The 8 T cell receptor beta chains below were found in one sample sequenced in a study of blood T cell repertoires in COVID-19. Libraries were prepared by immunoSEQ multiplex PCR; TCRdb keeps only in-frame clonotypes and omits some of them. The table lists 400,000 to 450,000 clones, about 92% of them singletons, with about 0.63% in the top ten. Sample: PBMCs or T cells enriched from blood (not recorded which). The receptors were gathered from a man younger than 35 who had recovered from COVID-19.

J is TRBJ1-4 and V is TRBV18; TRBD1 aligns across 7 bases. Germline V lookup: CDR1 KGHSH, CDR2 LQKENI. The CDR3 is made up of 14 amino acids. The junction had 1 base not matched to a gene; V was cut back by 6 bases and J by 0 bases. This chain's CDR3 is CASSRGSTNEKLFF. The CDR3, as DNA: TGTGCCAGCTCCAGGGGGTCAACTAATGAAAAACTGTTTTTT. The whole variable domain, filled in from reference TRBV18 and TRBJ1-4, reads NAGVMQNPRHLVRRRGQEARLRCSPMKGHSHVYWYRQLPEEGLKFMVYLQKENIIDESGMPKERFSAEFPKEGPSILRIQQVVRGDSAAYFCASSRGSTNEKLFFGSGTQLSVL.

V usage is TRBV11-2 and J usage is TRBJ2-3; 10 positions match TRBD2. This CDR3 has 14 residues. Germline CDR1 and CDR2: SGHAT and FQNNGV. V dropped 3 bases and J dropped 5; count of bases not matched to a gene: 2. The CDR3 DNA is TGTGCCAGCAGCTTGGGACTAGCGCAAGATACGCAGTATTTT. Translating gives CASSLGLAQDTQYF.

The chain joins TRBV3-1 (or the pseudogene TRBV3-2) to TRBJ2-1; 8 bases are a match to TRBD2. J was trimmed by 8 bases and V by 4 bases; bases with no gene match: 7. There are 14 residues in the CDR3. Germline-derived CDR1 and CDR2 are LGHDT and YNNKEL (reference sequence). Written as DNA, the CDR3 is TGTGCCAGCAGCCTGTCCGGGAGGGCCCATGAGCAGTTCTTC. It is translated as CASSLSGRAHEQFF.

V is TRBV29-1 and J is TRBJ2-7; the D gene is possibly TRBD1 (6 bases). This CDR3 spans 17 amino acids. Germline CDR1 and CDR2: SQVTM and ANQGSEA. Between the trimmed V and J ends, which lost 1 base and 3 bases, there was a span of 22 bases. The DNA for the CDR3 is TGCAGCGTTGAAGTTGCCGGAACAGGGCCGGGCTACTACGAGCAGTACTTC. Translated, it gives CSVEVAGTGPGYYEQYF.

CDR3 nucleotides: TGTGCCAGCAGCCCTCAACAGGGGGCGGACTTAAATAATTCACCCCTCCACTTT. Translated: CASSPQQGADLNNSPLHF. The chain combines TRBV5-8 with TRBJ1-6, with 9 bases aligning to TRBD1. Germline loops: CDR1 SGHTS, CDR2 YDEGEE. V lost 4 bases and J lost 5; bases outside the gene matches: 13. This CDR3 contains 18 residues.

This sequence joins TRBV18 and TRBJ1-5; 7 bases align to TRBD1. The CDR3 is 15 residues long. V dropped 2 bases and J dropped 6; count of bases not matched to a gene: 7. The germline CDR1 and CDR2 sequences are KGHSH and LQKENI. The CDR3 spells CASSPTRDRVQPQHF. CDR3 in DNA: TGTGCCAGCTCACCAACCCGGGACAGAGTTCAGCCCCAGCATTTT.

The chain joins TRBV19 to TRBJ2-5, with TRBD2 matching over 11 bases. There are 13 residues in the CDR3. V gave up 6 bases and J gave up 5 bases; unmatched junction bases: 2. Germline lookup yields CDR1 LNHDA and CDR2 SQIVND (reference sequence). The CDR3 loop reads CASRGLADETQYF. The CDR3 nucleotides read TGTGCCAGTAGGGGACTAGCGGATGAGACCCAGTACTTC.

The chain joins TRBV18 to TRBJ2-3, with TRBD1 matching 7 bases. The CDR3 extends over 15 amino acids. Germline trimming cut 1 base from V and 4 bases from J; bases unmatched to any gene: 5. Germline lookup yields CDR1 KGHSH and CDR2 LQKENI. The CDR3 bases are TGTGCCAGCTCACCACAGGGGACAGTTGCAGATACGCAGTATTTT. It encodes CASSPQGTVADTQYF.